Listed below are T cell receptor beta chains from one sample, sequenced in a study of shared clonotypes between healthy human individuals. Sequencing used immunoSEQ multiplex PCR; TCRdb keeps in-frame clones, though not all of them. The sample records some 2.1 million clones, 90% to 95% being singletons. Sequences were obtained from naive CD8+ T cells from PBMCs. The receptors stem from a man younger than 35 in good health. Some clones in this sample may be carry-over from other donors' samples. CDR3s include the opening cysteine and the closing phenylalanine or tryptophan. A D gene is named only where the DNA matches it firmly. Only some rows state a clone size, as once, few, many or a class for expanded clones.

D gene	J gene	clone size	V gene	CDR3 protein	CDR3 DNA
-	TRBJ1-3	-	TRBV29-1	CSALGGAGNTIYF	TGCAGCGCCCTCGGGGGGGCTGGAAACACCATATATTTT
-	TRBJ1-5	-	TRBV27	CASSLVGQPQHF	TGTGCCAGCAGTCTTGTAGGTCAGCCCCAGCATTTT
TRBD2	TRBJ2-7	-	TRBV19	CASSTASGSYEQYF	TGTGCCAGTAGTACGGCTAGCGGATCCTACGAGCAGTACTTC
-	TRBJ2-3	-	TRBV21-1	CASSALRAKSTDTQYF	TGTGCCAGCAGCGCCCTAAGGGCAAAGAGCACAGATACGCAGTATTTT
TRBD2	TRBJ2-5	-	TRBV18	CASSPRLARETQYF	TGTGCCAGCTCACCTCGACTAGCGAGAGAGACCCAGTACTTC
-	TRBJ2-7	-	TRBV15	CATSSSELQNEQYF	TGTGCCACCAGCAGCAGCGAATTACAGAACGAGCAGTACTTC
-	TRBJ2-5	-	TRBV5-8	CASSLGLQETQYF	TGTGCCAGCAGCTTGGGGTTACAAGAGACCCAGTACTTC
TRBD2	TRBJ2-1	-	TRBV27	CASTNGLAGGIEQFF	TGTGCCAGCACCAACGGACTAGCGGGAGGGATTGAGCAGTTCTTC
-	TRBJ2-7	-	TRBV7-6	CASSLQRSHGYEQYF	TGTGCCAGCAGCTTACAAAGGAGTCACGGCTACGAGCAGTACTTC
-	TRBJ1-4	-	TRBV29-1	CSASGTPPYKLFF	TGCAGCGCATCCGGGACCCCGCCGTATAAACTGTTTTTT
TRBD2	TRBJ2-5	-	TRBV5-1	CASRLAGGKGETQYF	TGCGCCAGCAGGCTAGCGGGAGGGAAAGGGGAGACCCAGTACTTC
-	TRBJ2-7	-	TRBV28	CATRVGGAYEQYF	TGTGCCACCAGAGTAGGGGGGGCGTACGAGCAGTACTTC
-	TRBJ2-3	-	TRBV7-3	CASSLKAASTDTQYF	TGTGCCAGCAGCTTAAAAGCGGCTAGCACAGATACGCAGTATTTT
TRBD1	TRBJ2-1	-	TRBV29-1	CSVDPRGIRSSNEQFF	TGCAGCGTTGACCCCAGGGGGATACGCAGTAGTAATGAGCAGTTCTTC
-	TRBJ1-4	-	TRBV9	CASSPGFSANEKLFF	TGTGCCAGCAGCCCGGGATTTTCGGCTAATGAAAAACTGTTTTTT
-	TRBJ2-5	-	TRBV6-1	CASSEGDLEGETQYF	TGTGCCAGCAGTGAAGGCGACCTCGAGGGAGAGACCCAGTACTTC
-	TRBJ2-1	-	TRBV30	CAWSGLIGGQFF	TGTGCCTGGAGTGGCCTGATCGGTGGGCAGTTCTTC
-	TRBJ1-1	-	TRBV5-1	CASTVDRPNTEAFF	TGCGCCAGCACCGTCGACAGACCGAACACTGAAGCTTTCTTT
-	TRBJ1-1	-	TRBV27	CASSLYVFGTEAFF	TGTGCCAGCAGTTTATACGTCTTCGGGACTGAAGCTTTCTTT
-	TRBJ1-3	-	TRBV28	CASSLLGEGSGNTIYF	TGTGCCAGCAGTTTATTAGGCGAAGGCTCTGGAAACACCATATATTTT
-	TRBJ2-5	-	TRBV4-1	CASSHRTKETQYF	TGCGCCAGCAGCCATCGGACGAAAGAGACCCAGTACTTC
TRBD2	TRBJ2-1	-	TRBV29-1	CSVKVAGSSYNEQFF	TGCAGCGTCAAGGTAGCGGGAAGCTCCTACAATGAGCAGTTCTTC
TRBD2	TRBJ2-7	-	TRBV27	CASSTRLAGYLSYEQYF	TGTGCCAGCAGTACCCGACTAGCGGGGTACCTAAGCTACGAGCAGTACTTC
TRBD1	TRBJ2-7	-	TRBV19	CASSHRQGDMVEQYF	TGTGCCAGTAGCCACCGACAGGGGGACATGGTCGAGCAGTACTTC
-	TRBJ2-3	-	TRBV5-1	CASSLFAERAGDTQYF	TGCGCCAGCAGCTTGTTCGCGGAACGGGCGGGGGATACGCAGTATTTT
TRBD2	TRBJ2-7	-	TRBV28	CASIGTSLPSPHPFYEQYF	TGTGCCAGCATCGGGACTAGCCTCCCCTCGCCCCATCCTTTCTACGAGCAGTACTTC
-	TRBJ1-2	-	TRBV15	CATSERSRYGYTF	TGTGCCACCAGCGAAAGGAGTCGCTATGGCTACACCTTC
-	TRBJ2-7	-	TRBV5-5	CASSWERTALPQQQYF	TGTGCCAGCAGCTGGGAAAGAACGGCACTCCCTCAGCAGCAGTACTTC
-	TRBJ1-4	-	TRBV7-9	CASSSGQRGLFF	TGTGCCAGCAGCTCGGGCCAGAGGGGACTGTTTTTT
TRBD1	TRBJ2-7	-	TRBV11-2	CASSGRTGPYEQYF	TGTGCCAGCAGCGGCAGGACAGGGCCCTACGAGCAGTACTTC
-	TRBJ1-4	-	TRBV5-5	CASSVRDGNEKLFF	TGTGCCAGCAGCGTCCGGGACGGCAATGAAAAACTGTTTTTT
-	TRBJ1-1	once	TRBV6-1	CASSDFKRGSSEAFF	TGTGCCAGCAGCGATTTTAAGAGGGGCAGTTCTGAAGCTTTCTTT
TRBD1	TRBJ1-5	-	TRBV27	CASRPGGAGQPQHF	TGTGCCAGCAGACCAGGGGGGGCGGGTCAGCCCCAGCATTTT
-	TRBJ2-2	-	TRBV11-3	CASSHRGSGGDTGELFF	TGTGCCAGCAGCCACAGGGGAAGCGGAGGGGACACCGGGGAGCTGTTTTTT
-	TRBJ1-1	-	TRBV6-5	CASRALVDTEAFF	TGTGCCAGCAGAGCCCTAGTGGACACTGAAGCTTTCTTT
-	TRBJ2-6	-	TRBV28	CASSFVWGPGANVLTF	TGTGCCAGCAGTTTCGTCTGGGGGCCTGGGGCCAACGTCCTGACTTTC
TRBD2	TRBJ2-1	-	TRBV4-3	CASSQGGRAPGNEQFF	TGCGCCAGCAGCCAAGGCGGGAGGGCCCCCGGCAATGAGCAGTTCTTC
-	TRBJ2-7	-	TRBV7-9	CASSLPRGEQYF	TGTGCCAGCAGCTTACCGAGGGGGGAGCAGTACTTC
TRBD1	TRBJ2-5	-	TRBV7-8	CASSFEGQQETQYF	TGTGCCAGCAGCTTCGAGGGACAGCAAGAGACCCAGTACTTC
TRBD1	TRBJ2-2	few	TRBV4-1	CASSLRTGTGELFF	TGCGCCAGCAGCCTGAGGACAGGGACCGGGGAGCTGTTTTTT